This T cell receptor beta chain was sequenced in a study of monozygotic twins with cystic fibrosis. Clones were read by immunoSEQ multiplex PCR, and TCRdb kept only the in-frame ones, dropping some. This sample has more than 11,000 clones, with 80% to 90% found just once. The CDR3 length is 17 residues. Deletions cut 1 base from V and 1 base from J, with 16 bases between. Germline CDR1 is LNHDA and CDR2 is SQIVND (reference sequence). The clonotype was recovered from a boy between 10 and 17 years old with cystic fibrosis. The V gene is TRBV19, the J gene TRBJ2-5, with D perhaps matching TRBD2 (5 bases). Sample: blood. CDR3: CASSIVWERRSQETQYF. The CDR3 coding sequence is TGTGCCAGTAGTATAGTGTGGGAAAGGAGGTCCCAAGAGACCCAGTACTTC.